Listed below are T cell receptor beta chains from one sample, sequenced in a study of PD-1 blockade in classical Hodgkin lymphoma. The protocol was immunoSEQ multiplex PCR, while the TCRdb copy is restricted to in-frame clones and leaves out a portion. This sample yields 55,000 to 75,000 clones, of which about 92% are seen a single time; under 9.5% belongs to the top ten. Sequencing was performed on peripheral blood mononuclear cells (PBMCs), taken at baseline. These receptors originate from a human donor with classical Hodgkin lymphoma. The CDR3 runs from the conserved cysteine through the conserved F or W. A D gene is named only where the DNA matches it firmly. Only some rows state a clone size, as once, few, many or a class for expanded clones.

V	size	J	D	CDR3	DNA
TRBV25-1	.	TRBJ1-5	.	CASSGGGQFNQPQHF	TGTGCCAGCAGTGGAGGAGGACAGTTCAATCAGCCCCAGCATTTT
TRBV29-1	.	TRBJ2-4	TRBD1	CSVGTGGNIQYF	TGCAGCGTTGGCACAGGGGGTAACATTCAGTACTTC
TRBV9	once	TRBJ1-1	.	CASSVEHGWGTEAFF	TGTGCCAGCAGCGTAGAGCACGGCTGGGGCACTGAAGCTTTCTTT
TRBV7-9	.	TRBJ1-2	.	CASTPSQEHGYTF	TGTGCCAGCACCCCCTCTCAGGAACATGGCTACACCTTC
TRBV11-2	.	TRBJ2-6	.	CASSLYRFPPRLSANVLTF	TGTGCCAGCAGCCTCTACAGATTTCCGCCCAGGTTGAGTGCTAACGTCCTGACTTTC
TRBV6-5	.	TRBJ2-3	.	CASSYNHQTDTQYF	TGTGCCAGCAGTTACAACCATCAGACAGATACGCAGTATTTT
TRBV6-5	.	TRBJ2-7	.	CASSLQGLGLYEQYF	TGTGCCAGCAGTTTACAGGGCTTGGGCCTCTACGAGCAGTACTTC
TRBV27	.	TRBJ2-1	TRBD2	CASSPLVVAGGSYNEQFF	TGTGCCAGCAGTCCCTTGGTGGTGGCGGGAGGCTCCTACAATGAGCAGTTCTTC
TRBV15	.	TRBJ2-7	TRBD1	CATSRDLSDRGYEQYF	TGTGCCACCAGCAGAGATCTGTCGGACAGGGGCTACGAGCAGTACTTC
TRBV6-5	.	TRBJ1-2	.	CASSPPGTGGGYTF	TGTGCCAGCAGTCCCCCAGGGACCGGCGGTGGCTACACCTTC
TRBV11-3	.	TRBJ2-1	.	CASSLPDSGHEQFF	TGTGCCAGCAGCTTACCTGACTCAGGCCATGAGCAGTTCTTC
TRBV12-5	.	TRBJ2-2	.	CASGFGANANTGELFF	TGTGCTAGTGGTTTCGGGGCTAACGCGAACACCGGGGAGCTGTTTTTT
TRBV7-6	.	TRBJ1-5	.	CASSLTGNQPQHF	TGTGCCAGCAGCTTAACGGGCAATCAGCCCCAGCATTTT
TRBV27	.	TRBJ1-6	TRBD1	CASRSGTGDYSDNSPLHF	TGTGCCAGCAGATCCGGGACAGGCGACTACAGTGATAATTCACCCCTCCACTTT
TRBV9	.	TRBJ1-1	.	CASSVGANTEAFF	TGTGCCAGCAGCGTGGGAGCGAACACTGAAGCTTTCTTT
TRBV14	.	TRBJ2-1	TRBD2	CASSQGGDSGTPSGNEQFF	TGTGCCAGCAGCCAAGGAGGGGATAGCGGGACCCCGTCGGGGAATGAGCAGTTCTTC
TRBV9	.	TRBJ2-7	.	CASSDSPGRLTYEQYF	TGTGCCAGCAGCGATTCTCCAGGGAGACTTACCTACGAGCAGTACTTC
TRBV7-9	.	TRBJ2-1	.	CASRRSGPSSYNEQFF	TGTGCCAGCAGACGCAGCGGGCCAAGCTCCTACAATGAGCAGTTCTTC
TRBV7-2	.	TRBJ2-5	TRBD2	CASSFRLAGGEETQYF	TGTGCCAGCAGCTTCCGGCTAGCGGGAGGAGAAGAGACCCAGTACTTC
TRBV11-2	.	TRBJ1-6	.	CASSLTGVHYNSPLHF	TGTGCCAGCAGCTTAACTGGGGTCCACTATAATTCACCCCTCCACTTT
TRBV7-8	.	TRBJ1-6	TRBD1	CASSDRDRGLNSPLHF	TGTGCCAGCAGCGACAGGGACAGGGGGCTCAATTCACCCCTCCACTTT
TRBV15	.	TRBJ2-1	TRBD1	CATSSQTGTAYNEQFF	TGTGCCACCAGCAGCCAAACCGGGACAGCTTACAATGAGCAGTTCTTC
TRBV13	.	TRBJ2-7	TRBD2	CASNQRGVPYEQYF	TGTGCCAGCAACCAGCGGGGGGTTCCCTACGAGCAGTACTTC
TRBV30	.	TRBJ1-1	.	CAWSTLGNTEAFF	TGTGCCTGGAGTACTCTCGGGAACACTGAAGCTTTCTTT
TRBV21-1	.	TRBJ1-5	.	CASSREGQANQPQHF	TGTGCCAGCAGCCGGGAGGGACAGGCGAATCAGCCCCAGCATTTT
TRBV19	once	TRBJ2-1	TRBD2	CASKGFTAGAYNEQFF	TGTGCCAGCAAGGGCTTTACAGCGGGGGCCTACAATGAGCAGTTCTTC
TRBV27	.	TRBJ2-4	TRBD1	CASSFRRQGGKNIQYF	TGTGCCAGCAGTTTCCGCCGACAGGGGGGCAAAAACATTCAGTACTTC
TRBV28	.	TRBJ2-1	TRBD2	CASSLQASGSHEQFF	TGTGCCAGCAGTTTACAGGCTAGCGGGAGCCATGAGCAGTTCTTC
TRBV2	.	TRBJ2-5	TRBD2	CASSEESGLAGNF	TGTGCCAGCAGTGAAGAATCGGGACTAGCTGGCAACTTC
TRBV7-9	.	TRBJ1-3	.	CASRFGGAGNTIYF	TGTGCCAGCCGCTTCGGGGGCGCTGGAAACACCATATATTTT
TRBV5-1	.	TRBJ2-2	TRBD2	CASSIRTSGGTGELFF	TGCGCCAGCAGCATAAGGACTAGCGGGGGCACCGGGGAGCTGTTTTTT
TRBV6-5	.	TRBJ2-7	.	CASSSLFFEATYEQYF	TGTGCCAGCAGTTCCCTTTTCTTTGAGGCTACCTACGAGCAGTACTTC
TRBV4-3	.	TRBJ2-5	TRBD2	CAILAGVSQETQYF	TGCGCCATCCTAGCGGGAGTCAGTCAAGAGACCCAGTACTTC
TRBV27	.	TRBJ2-1	TRBD2	CASGSAGAIINEQFF	TGTGCCAGCGGGTCAGCGGGAGCTATTATCAATGAGCAGTTCTTC
TRBV7-9	.	TRBJ1-4	.	CASSLGTGAEKLFF	TGTGCCAGCAGCTTGGGGACTGGGGCTGAAAAACTGTTTTTT
TRBV2	.	TRBJ2-3	TRBD2	CASSEDGGGTDTQYF	TGTGCCAGCAGTGAAGACGGGGGGGGCACAGATACGCAGTATTTT
TRBV28	.	TRBJ2-3	.	CASSLDGDTQYF	TGTGCCAGCAGTTTAGATGGAGATACGCAGTATTTT
TRBV13	once	TRBJ2-7	.	CASSLQGSYEQYF	TGTGCCAGCAGCTTACAGGGTAGCTACGAGCAGTACTTC
TRBV5-1	.	TRBJ2-7	.	CASSPTIPAYEQYF	TGCGCCAGCAGCCCCACAATTCCGGCCTACGAGCAGTACTTC
TRBV27	once	TRBJ2-1	.	CASSLRGSSSYNEQFF	TGTGCCAGCAGTTTAAGGGGGTCTAGCTCCTACAATGAGCAGTTCTTC
TRBV25-1	.	TRBJ2-7	TRBD2	CASSVGTTYEQYF	TGTGCCAGCAGTGTTGGGACTACATACGAGCAGTACTTC
TRBV6-5	.	TRBJ1-2	TRBD1	CASSWTGGNYGYTF	TGTGCCAGCAGTTGGACAGGGGGCAATTATGGCTACACCTTC
TRBV10-3	.	TRBJ1-3	.	CAITGGGLGNTIYF	TGTGCCATCACCGGCGGGGGGTTAGGAAACACCATATATTTT
TRBV9	.	TRBJ1-1	.	CASRPASGGWNTEAFF	TGTGCCAGCAGACCAGCCAGTGGGGGCTGGAACACTGAAGCTTTCTTT
TRBV6-5	few	TRBJ1-2	TRBD1	CASREGAQYGYTF	TGTGCCAGCAGGGAGGGGGCCCAATATGGCTACACCTTC
TRBV14	.	TRBJ2-2	.	CASSQDFVGAMNTGELFF	TGTGCCAGCAGCCAAGACTTTGTAGGGGCTATGAACACCGGGGAGCTGTTTTTT
TRBV6-5	.	TRBJ2-7	TRBD1	CASSYDRAVYEQYF	TGTGCCAGCAGTTACGACAGGGCCGTGTACGAGCAGTACTTC
TRBV19	.	TRBJ2-7	TRBD1	CASTLSSPPGTGIYEQYF	TGTGCCAGTACTCTCTCATCCCCACCAGGGACAGGGATCTACGAGCAGTACTTC
TRBV28	.	TRBJ1-5	TRBD1	CASSLDRSGQPQHF	TGTGCCAGCAGTTTGGACAGGTCAGGGCAGCCCCAGCATTTT
TRBV19	.	TRBJ2-6	.	CASSISGTGANVLTF	TGTGCCAGTAGTATTTCAGGGACTGGGGCCAACGTCCTGACTTTC
TRBV4-2	.	TRBJ1-6	.	CASSQVRDYNSPLHF	TGTGCCAGCAGCCAAGTCCGGGACTATAATTCACCCCTCCACTTT
TRBV5-5	.	TRBJ2-7	.	CASSLSSGSSYEQYF	TGTGCCAGCAGCTTGTCCTCAGGGAGCTCCTACGAGCAGTACTTC